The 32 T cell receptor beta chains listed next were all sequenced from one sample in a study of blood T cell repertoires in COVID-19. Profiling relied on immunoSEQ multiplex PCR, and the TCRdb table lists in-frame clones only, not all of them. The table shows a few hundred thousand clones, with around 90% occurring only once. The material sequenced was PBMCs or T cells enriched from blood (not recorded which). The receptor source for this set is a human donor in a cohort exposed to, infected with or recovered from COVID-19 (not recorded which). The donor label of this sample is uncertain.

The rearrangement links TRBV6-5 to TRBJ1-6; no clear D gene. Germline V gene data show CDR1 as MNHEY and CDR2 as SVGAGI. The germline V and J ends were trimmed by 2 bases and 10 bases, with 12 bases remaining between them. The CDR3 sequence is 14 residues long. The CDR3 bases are TGTGCCAGCAGTTACGAGGGCTCCCGGTCACCCCTCCACTTT. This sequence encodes CASSYEGSRSPLHF.

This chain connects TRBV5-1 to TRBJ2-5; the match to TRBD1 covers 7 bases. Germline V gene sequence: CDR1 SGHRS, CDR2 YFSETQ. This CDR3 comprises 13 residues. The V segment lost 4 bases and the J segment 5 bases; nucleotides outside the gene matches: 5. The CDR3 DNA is TGCGCCAGCAGCAGGACCAGGGGGGAGACCCAGTACTTC. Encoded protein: CASSRTRGETQYF.

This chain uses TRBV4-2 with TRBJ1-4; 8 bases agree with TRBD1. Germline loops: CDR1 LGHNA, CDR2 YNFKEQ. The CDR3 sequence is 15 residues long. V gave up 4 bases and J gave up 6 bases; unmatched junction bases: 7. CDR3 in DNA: TGTGCCAGCAGCCGTGACAGGGGCCGAGATGAAAAACTGTTTTTT. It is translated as CASSRDRGRDEKLFF.

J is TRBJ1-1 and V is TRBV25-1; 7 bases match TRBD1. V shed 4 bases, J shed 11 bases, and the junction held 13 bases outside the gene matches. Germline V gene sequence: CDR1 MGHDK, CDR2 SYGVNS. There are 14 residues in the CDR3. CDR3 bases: TGTGCCAGCAGTGTAGGGACAGATCTTGTTCAGGCTTTCTTT. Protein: CASSVGTDLVQAFF.

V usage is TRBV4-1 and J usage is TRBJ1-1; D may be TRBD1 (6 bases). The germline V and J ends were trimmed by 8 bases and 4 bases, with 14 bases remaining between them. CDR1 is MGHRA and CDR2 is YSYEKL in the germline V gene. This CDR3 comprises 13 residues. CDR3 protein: CASRRGVSTEAFF. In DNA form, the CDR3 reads TGCGCCAGCCGCAGGGGCGTGAGCACTGAAGCTTTCTTT.

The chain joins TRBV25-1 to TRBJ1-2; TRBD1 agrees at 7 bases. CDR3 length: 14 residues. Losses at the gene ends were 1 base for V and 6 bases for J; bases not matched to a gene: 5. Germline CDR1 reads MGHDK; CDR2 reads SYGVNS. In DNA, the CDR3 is TGTGCCAGCAGTGAATTGGGACAGAAGGATGGCTACACCTTC. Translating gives CASSELGQKDGYTF.

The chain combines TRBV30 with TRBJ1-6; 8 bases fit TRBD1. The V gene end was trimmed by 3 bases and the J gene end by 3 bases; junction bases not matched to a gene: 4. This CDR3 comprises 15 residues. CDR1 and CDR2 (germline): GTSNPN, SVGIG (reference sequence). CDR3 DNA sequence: TGTGCCTGGAGGGACAGGGAGAACTATAATTCACCCCTCCACTTT. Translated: CAWRDRENYNSPLHF.

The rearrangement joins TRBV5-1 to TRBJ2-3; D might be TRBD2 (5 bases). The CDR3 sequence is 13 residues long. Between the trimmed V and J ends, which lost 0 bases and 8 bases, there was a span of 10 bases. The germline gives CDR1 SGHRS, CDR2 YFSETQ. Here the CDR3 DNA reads TGCGCCAGCAGCTTGGGACCCGCGGGTACGCAGTATTTT. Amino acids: CASSLGPAGTQYF.

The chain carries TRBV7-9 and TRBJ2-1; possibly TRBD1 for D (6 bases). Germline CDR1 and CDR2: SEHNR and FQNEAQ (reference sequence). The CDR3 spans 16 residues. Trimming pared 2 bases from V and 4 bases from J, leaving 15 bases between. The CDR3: CASSLTGGKGYNEQFF. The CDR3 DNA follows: TGTGCCAGCAGCTTAACTGGGGGCAAAGGGTACAATGAGCAGTTCTTC.

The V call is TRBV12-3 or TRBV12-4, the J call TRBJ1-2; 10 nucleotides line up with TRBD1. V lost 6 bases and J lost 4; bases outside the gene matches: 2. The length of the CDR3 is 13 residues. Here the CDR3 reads CASSGQGGYGYTF. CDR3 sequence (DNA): TGTGCCAGCAGCGGACAGGGGGGCTATGGCTACACCTTC.

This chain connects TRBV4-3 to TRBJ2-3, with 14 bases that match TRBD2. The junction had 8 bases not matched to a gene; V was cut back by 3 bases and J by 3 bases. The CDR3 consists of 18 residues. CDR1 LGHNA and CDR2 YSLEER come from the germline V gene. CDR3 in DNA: TGCGCCAGCAGCCAGGGGTACCGACTAGCGGGGGGGACAGATACGCAGTATTTT. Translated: CASSQGYRLAGGTDTQYF.

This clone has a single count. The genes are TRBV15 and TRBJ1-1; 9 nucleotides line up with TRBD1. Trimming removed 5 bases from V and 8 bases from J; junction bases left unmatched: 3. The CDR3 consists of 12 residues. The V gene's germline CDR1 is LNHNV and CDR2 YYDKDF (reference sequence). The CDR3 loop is CATSPGTGEAFF. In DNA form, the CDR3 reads TGTGCCACCAGCCCCGGGACAGGGGAAGCTTTCTTT.

The CDR3: CASSTNQGQYF. CDR3 DNA: TGTGCCAGCAGCACGAACCAGGGGCAGTACTTC. The V gene is TRBV5-4, the J gene TRBJ2-7; D might be TRBD1 (5 bases). CDR3 size: 11 residues. Germline V CDR1 and CDR2: SGHNT, YYREEE (reference sequence). Deletions cut 4 bases from V and 9 bases from J, with 11 bases between. Looking up the rest from reference TRBV5-4 and TRBJ2-7 gives the full variable domain: ETGVTQSPTHLIKTRGQQVTLRCSSQSGHNTVSWYQQALGQGPQFIFQYYREEENGRGNFPPRFSGLQFPNYSSELNVNALELDDSALYLCASSTNQGQYFGPGTRLTVT.

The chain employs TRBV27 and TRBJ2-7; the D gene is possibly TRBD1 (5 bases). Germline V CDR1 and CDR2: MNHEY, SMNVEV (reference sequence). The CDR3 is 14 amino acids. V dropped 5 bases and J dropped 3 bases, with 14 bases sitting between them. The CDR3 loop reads CASSLTGGYYEQYF. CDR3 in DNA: TGTGCCAGCAGTCTAACAGGTGGCTACTACGAGCAGTACTTC.

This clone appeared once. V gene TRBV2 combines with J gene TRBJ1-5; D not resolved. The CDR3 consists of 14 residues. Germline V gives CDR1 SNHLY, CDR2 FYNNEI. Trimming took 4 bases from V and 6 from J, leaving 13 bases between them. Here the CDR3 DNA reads TGTGCCAGCAGTGGACTCCGGGAGGCTCAGCCCCAGCATTTT. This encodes CASSGLREAQPQHF.

The CDR3 nucleotides are TGTGCCAGCAGCTCTAGGGCGGGGGCCAGCTATGGCTACACCTTC. This codes for CASSSRAGASYGYTF. V is TRBV7-6 and J is TRBJ1-2; D might be TRBD1 (6 bases). The germline V gene encodes CDR1 SGHVS and CDR2 FNYEAQ. The germline V and J ends were trimmed by 4 bases and 4 bases, with 16 bases remaining between them. The CDR3 is 15 amino acids. Based on the CDR3 plus reference TRBV7-6 and TRBJ1-2, the full variable domain is GAGVSQSPRYKVTKRGQDVALRCDPISGHVSLYWYRQALGQGPEFLTYFNYEAQQDKSGLPNDRFSAERPEGSISTLTIQRTEQRDSAMYRCASSSRAGASYGYTFGSGTRLTVV.

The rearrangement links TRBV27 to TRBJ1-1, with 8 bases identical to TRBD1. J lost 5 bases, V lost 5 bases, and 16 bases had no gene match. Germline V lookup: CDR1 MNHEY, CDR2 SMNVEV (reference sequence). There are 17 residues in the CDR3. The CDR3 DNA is TGTGCCAGCAGTCCGTTGACAGGGGTCGGTTGGAGGACTGAAGCTTTCTTT. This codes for CASSPLTGVGWRTEAFF.

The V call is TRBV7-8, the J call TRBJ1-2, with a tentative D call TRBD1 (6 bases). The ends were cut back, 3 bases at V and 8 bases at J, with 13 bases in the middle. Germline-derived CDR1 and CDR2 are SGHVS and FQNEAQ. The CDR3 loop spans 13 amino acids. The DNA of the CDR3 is TGTGCCAGCAGCTTTCTTGGGGGCGGGGGCTACACCTTC. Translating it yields CASSFLGGGGYTF. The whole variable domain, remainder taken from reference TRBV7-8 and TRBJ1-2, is GAGVSQSPRYKVAKRGQDVALRCDPISGHVSLFWYQQALGQGPEFLTYFQNEAQLDKSGLPSDRFFAERPEGSVSTLKIQRTQQEDSAVYLCASSFLGGGGYTFGSGTRLTVV.

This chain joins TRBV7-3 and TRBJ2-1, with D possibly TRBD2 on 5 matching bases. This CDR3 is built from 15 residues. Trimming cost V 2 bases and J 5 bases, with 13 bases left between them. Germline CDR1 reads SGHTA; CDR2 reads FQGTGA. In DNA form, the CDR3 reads TGTGCCAGCAGCTTAGACGGGCGGGTACACAATGAGCAGTTCTTC. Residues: CASSLDGRVHNEQFF.

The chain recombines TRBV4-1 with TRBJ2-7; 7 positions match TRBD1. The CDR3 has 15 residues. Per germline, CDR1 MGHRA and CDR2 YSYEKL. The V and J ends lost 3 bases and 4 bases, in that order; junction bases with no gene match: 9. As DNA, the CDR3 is TGCGCCAGCAGCCAGGGACAGATGGAGAGATACGAGCAGTACTTC. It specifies CASSQGQMERYEQYF.

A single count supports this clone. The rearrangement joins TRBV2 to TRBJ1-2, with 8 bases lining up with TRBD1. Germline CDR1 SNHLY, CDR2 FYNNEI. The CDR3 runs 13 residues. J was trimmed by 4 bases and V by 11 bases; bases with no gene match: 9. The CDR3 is CAATTGAIYGYTF. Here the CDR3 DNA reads TGTGCCGCAACGACAGGGGCGATCTATGGCTACACCTTC.

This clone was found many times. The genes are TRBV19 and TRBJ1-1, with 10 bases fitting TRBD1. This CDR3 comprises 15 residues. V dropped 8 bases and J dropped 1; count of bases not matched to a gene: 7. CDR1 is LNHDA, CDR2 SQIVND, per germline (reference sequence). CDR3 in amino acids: CASGGQGRRNTEAFF. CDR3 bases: TGTGCCAGTGGGGGACAGGGGAGACGGAACACTGAAGCTTTCTTT.

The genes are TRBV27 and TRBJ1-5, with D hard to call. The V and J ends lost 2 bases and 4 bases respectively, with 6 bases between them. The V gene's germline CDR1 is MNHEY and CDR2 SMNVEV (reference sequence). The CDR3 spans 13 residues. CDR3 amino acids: CASSLTDNQPQHF. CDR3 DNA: TGTGCCAGCAGTTTAACAGATAATCAGCCCCAGCATTTT.

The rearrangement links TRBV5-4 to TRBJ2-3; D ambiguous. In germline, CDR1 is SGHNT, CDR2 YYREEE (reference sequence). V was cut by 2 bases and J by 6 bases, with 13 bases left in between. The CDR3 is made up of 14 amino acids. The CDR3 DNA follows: TGTGCCAGCAGCTTCCCACCCAACTTGGATACGCAGTATTTT. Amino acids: CASSFPPNLDTQYF.

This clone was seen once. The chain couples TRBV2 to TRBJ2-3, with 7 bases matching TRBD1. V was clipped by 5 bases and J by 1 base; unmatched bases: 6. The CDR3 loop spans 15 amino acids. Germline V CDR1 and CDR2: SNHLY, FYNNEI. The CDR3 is CASSRQGIRTDTQYF. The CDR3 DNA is TGTGCCAGCAGTCGACAGGGAATCCGCACAGATACGCAGTATTTT.

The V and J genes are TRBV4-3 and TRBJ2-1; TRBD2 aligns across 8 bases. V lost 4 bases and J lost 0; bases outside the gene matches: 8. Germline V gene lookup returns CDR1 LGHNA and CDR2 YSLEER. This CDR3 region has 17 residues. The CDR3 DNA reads TGCGCCAGCAGCCCATACCGGCGGGGGGCCTCCTACAATGAGCAGTTCTTC. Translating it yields CASSPYRRGASYNEQFF.

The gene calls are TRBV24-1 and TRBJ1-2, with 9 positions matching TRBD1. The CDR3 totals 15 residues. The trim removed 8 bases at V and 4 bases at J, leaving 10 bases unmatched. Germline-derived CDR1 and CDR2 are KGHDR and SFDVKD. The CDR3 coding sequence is TGTGCCACCAACGATGGACAGGGGCCTTCCTATGGCTACACCTTC. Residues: CATNDGQGPSYGYTF.

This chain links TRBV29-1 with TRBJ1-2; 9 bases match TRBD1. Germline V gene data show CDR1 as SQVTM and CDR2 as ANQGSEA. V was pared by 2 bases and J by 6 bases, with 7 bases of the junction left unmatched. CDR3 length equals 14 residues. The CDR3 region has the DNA TGCAGCGTTGAAAACGACAGGGGGAGCCATGGCTACACCTTC. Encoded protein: CSVENDRGSHGYTF.

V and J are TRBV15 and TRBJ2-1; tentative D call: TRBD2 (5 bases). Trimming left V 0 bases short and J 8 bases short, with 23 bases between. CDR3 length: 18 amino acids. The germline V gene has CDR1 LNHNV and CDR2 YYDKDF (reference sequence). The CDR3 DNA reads TGTGCCACCAGCAGAGACCCTCGGACTGTCCTAAAAGCGGATGAGCAGTTCTTC. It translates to CATSRDPRTVLKADEQFF. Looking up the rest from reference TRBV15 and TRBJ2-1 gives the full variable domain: DAMVIQNPRYQVTQFGKPVTLSCSQTLNHNVMYWYQQKSSQAPKLLFHYYDKDFNNEADTPDNFQSRRPNTSFCFLDIRSPGLGDTAMYLCATSRDPRTVLKADEQFFGPGTRLTVL.

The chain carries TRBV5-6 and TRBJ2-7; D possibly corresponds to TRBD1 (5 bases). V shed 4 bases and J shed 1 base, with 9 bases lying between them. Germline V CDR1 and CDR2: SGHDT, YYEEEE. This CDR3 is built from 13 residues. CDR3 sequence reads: CASSPDRSYEQYF. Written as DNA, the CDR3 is TGTGCCAGCAGCCCAGACAGATCCTACGAGCAGTACTTC.

The chain's CDR3 is CASSYGWFTEAFF. The CDR3 bases are TGTGCCAGCAGTTACGGCTGGTTCACTGAAGCTTTCTTT. This rearrangement joins TRBV6-5 to TRBJ1-1; no clear D. Deletions cut 2 bases from V and 4 bases from J, with 8 bases between. This CDR3 contains 13 residues. From germline, CDR1 is MNHEY and CDR2 SVGAGI.

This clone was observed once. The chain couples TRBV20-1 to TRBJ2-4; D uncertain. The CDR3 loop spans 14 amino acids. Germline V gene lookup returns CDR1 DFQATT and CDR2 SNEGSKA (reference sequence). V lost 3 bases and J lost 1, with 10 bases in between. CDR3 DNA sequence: TGCAGTGCTAGTGGGCAGGCGGCCAAAAACATTCAGTACTTC. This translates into CSASGQAAKNIQYF.